Listed below are T cell receptor beta chains from one sample, sequenced in a study of blood T cell repertoires in COVID-19. Libraries were prepared by immunoSEQ multiplex PCR; TCRdb keeps only in-frame clonotypes and omits some of them. The table lists 50,000 or so clones, approximately 87% of them singletons. The material sequenced was peripheral blood. The receptor source for this set is a man aged 35-49 years with active COVID-19. The CDR3 runs from the conserved cysteine through the conserved F or W. D genes are given only for firm matches. Some rows mark clone size as missing; the rest say once, few, many or name a class of expanded clone.

J	D	V	size	CDR3	DNA
TRBJ2-1	TRBD2	TRBV20-1	-	CSASQAGGPRWNEQFF	TGCAGTGCTAGTCAAGCGGGAGGGCCAAGGTGGAATGAGCAGTTCTTC
TRBJ1-1	TRBD1	TRBV19	-	CASYRDRPLVTEAFF	TGTGCCAGTTACAGGGACAGGCCTCTCGTCACTGAAGCTTTCTTT
TRBJ2-3	-	TRBV24-1	-	CATSSSTDTQYF	TGTGCCACCAGTTCTAGCACAGATACGCAGTATTTT
TRBJ2-7	TRBD2	TRBV18	-	CASSPTAGGSYEQYF	TGTGCCAGCTCACCGACAGCGGGAGGTTCCTACGAGCAGTACTTC
TRBJ1-1	TRBD1	TRBV10-3	-	CAISDSPRQGNTEAFF	TGTGCCATCAGTGACTCTCCCAGACAGGGGAACACTGAAGCTTTCTTT
TRBJ2-7	-	TRBV18	-	CASSPVGHHEQYF	TGTGCCAGCTCACCCGTGGGGCACCACGAGCAGTACTTC
TRBJ1-2	TRBD1	TRBV2	-	CASTLDRDSNYGYTF	TGTGCCAGCACCCTTGACAGGGATTCTAACTATGGCTACACCTTC
TRBJ2-7	TRBD2	TRBV27	-	CASTSTSGTYEQYF	TGTGCCAGCACCTCGACTAGCGGTACCTACGAGCAGTACTTC
TRBJ1-2	-	TRBV10-1	few	CASSEGRQYGYTF	TGCGCCAGCAGTGAGGGGCGTCAGTATGGCTACACCTTC
TRBJ2-1	TRBD1	TRBV29-1	-	CSVRGTGRNEQFF	TGCAGCGTGAGGGGGACAGGCCGCAATGAGCAGTTCTTC
TRBJ2-5	-	TRBV2	-	CASSEARQETQYF	TGTGCCAGCAGTGAGGCGCGGCAAGAGACCCAGTACTTC
TRBJ1-1	TRBD1	TRBV30	-	CAWSASRGQTEAFF	TGTGCCTGGAGTGCCTCAAGGGGGCAGACTGAAGCTTTCTTT
TRBJ2-7	TRBD2	TRBV28	-	CASSFLNSGSYEQYF	TGTGCCAGCAGTTTTCTGAATAGCGGGAGCTACGAGCAGTACTTC
TRBJ1-4	-	TRBV30	-	CAWSGPGEEKLFF	TGTGCCTGGAGTGGCCCGGGGGAGGAAAAACTGTTTTTT